This T cell receptor (beta chain) was documented in a study of CD8 T cells in ankylosing spondylitis (dated by TCRdb to 2015 to 2018). Concerning the study at large: To find TCR variants linked to disease, the study profiled T cell receptor beta repertoires in ankylosing spondylitis patients and healthy donors. Samples of peripheral blood were taken, and for ankylosing spondylitis patients, synovial fluid was collected as well. In total, the full study cohort was made up of 95 to 110 healthy donors and about two dozen ankylosing spondylitis patients. Beyond this particular receptor, the publication reports: Blood from ankylosing spondylitis patients appeared to be characterized by a TCR beta motif made up of several highly homologous amino acid variants. In peripheral blood, the disease-linked clones were found at relatively low frequencies and had a CD8+ phenotype. Some motif variants had previously been reported in the synovial fluid and blood of reactive arthritis patients, which suggests shared mechanisms of disease initiation. According to the report, matched synovial fluid samples from ankylosing spondylitis patients were significantly enriched for the disease-linked clones.

Synovial fluid samples and blood samples obtained from the same ankylosing spondylitis patients were matched. This clonotype was detected ten times or more. Its antigen remains unidentified. The record has no base qualities; no much larger clone is one base away. Instrument on record: Illumina HiSeq 2500. Quantitative 5'-RACE with molecular barcodes was used to prepare TCR beta libraries. Turning to the authors' computational methods: Disease-linked TCR variants were identified with a new computational method built on a probabilistic model of VDJ rearrangement. TCRdb handled the public reads itself, with Q25 trimming in fastp and clone calling in MiXCR, and kept productive beta chains. Identical CDR3 protein sequences are pooled into one entry, listed with their most common genes and DNA. These V and J calls originate from TCRdb's pipeline instead of the authors' own analysis. The sample profile shows some 39,000 distinct CDR3 sequences; 10% to 15% of them were found once. Approximately 32% of the sample is in the top ten clones.

This clonotype was sampled from a male donor with ankylosing spondylitis. The sequenced sample consisted of synovial fluid, either unsorted or a sorted T cell fraction (not recorded which).

This receptor has the CDR3 CSVVLTTEAFF. The DNA is TGCAGCGTTGTGCTCACCACTGAAGCTTTCTTT. Recombination linked TRBV29-1 to TRBJ1-1; the D gene cannot be resolved reliably. The CDR3, cysteine through phenylalanine, is 11 amino acids long. Solely the CDR3 DNA is kept, with 33 bases framed from the first base. Trimming removed 4 bases from V and 4 bases from J, leaving 7 bases between the germline ends. CDR1 and CDR2, per the germline V gene, are SQVTM and ANQGSEA.